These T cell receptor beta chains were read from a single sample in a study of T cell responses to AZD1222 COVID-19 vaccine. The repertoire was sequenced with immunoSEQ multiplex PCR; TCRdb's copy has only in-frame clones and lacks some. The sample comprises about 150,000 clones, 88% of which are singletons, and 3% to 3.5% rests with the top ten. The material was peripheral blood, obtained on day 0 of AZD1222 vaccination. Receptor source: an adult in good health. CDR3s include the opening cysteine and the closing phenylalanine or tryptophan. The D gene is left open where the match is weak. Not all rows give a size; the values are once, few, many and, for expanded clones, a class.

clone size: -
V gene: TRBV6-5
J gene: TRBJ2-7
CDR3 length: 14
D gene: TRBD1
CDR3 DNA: TGTGCCAGCAGGACCCCAGGGGGCCCCTACGAGCAGTACTTC
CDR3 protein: CASRTPGGPYEQYF

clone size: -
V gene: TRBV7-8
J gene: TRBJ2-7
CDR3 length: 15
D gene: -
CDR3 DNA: TGTGCCAGCAGCTTAGGAGGGGATAGCTCCTACGAGCAGTACTTC
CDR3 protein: CASSLGGDSSYEQYF

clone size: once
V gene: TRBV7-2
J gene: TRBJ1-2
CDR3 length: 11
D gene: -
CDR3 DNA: TGTGCCCAGGGAGAAACTCAGGGCTACACCTTC
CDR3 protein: CAQGETQGYTF

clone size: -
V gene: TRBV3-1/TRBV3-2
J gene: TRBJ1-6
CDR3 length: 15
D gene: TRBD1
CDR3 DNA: TGTGCCAGCAGCCCAGGGGGCCAGGATAATTCACCCCTCCACTTT
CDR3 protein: CASSPGGQDNSPLHF

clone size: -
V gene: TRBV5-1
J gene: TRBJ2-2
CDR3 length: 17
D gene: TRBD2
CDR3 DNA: TGCGCCAGCAGCTCCCCGGCGGGGGGGACGAACACCGGGGAGCTGTTTTTT
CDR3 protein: CASSSPAGGTNTGELFF

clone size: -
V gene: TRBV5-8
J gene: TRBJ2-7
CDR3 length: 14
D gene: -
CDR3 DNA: TGTGCCAGCAGACCCCGGTCCAGCGGTGGCGAGCAGTACTTC
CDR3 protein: CASRPRSSGGEQYF

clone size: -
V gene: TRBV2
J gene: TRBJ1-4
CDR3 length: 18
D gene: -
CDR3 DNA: TGTGCCAGCGGACAACCCCCCGGGACCCAGGGGCCTAATGAAAAACTGTTTTTT
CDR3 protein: CASGQPPGTQGPNEKLFF

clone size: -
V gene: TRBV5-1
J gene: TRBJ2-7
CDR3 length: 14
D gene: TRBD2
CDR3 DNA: TGCGCCAGCAGCTTGGAGCTAGCGGGAGGCGAGCAGTACTTC
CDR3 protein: CASSLELAGGEQYF

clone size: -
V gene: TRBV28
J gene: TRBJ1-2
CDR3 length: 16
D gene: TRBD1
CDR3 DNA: TGTGCCAGCAGATTGGGACAGGGTCTCCCCACGCATGGCTACACCTTC
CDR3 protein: CASRLGQGLPTHGYTF

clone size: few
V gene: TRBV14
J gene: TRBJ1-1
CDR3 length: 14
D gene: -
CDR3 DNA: TGTGCCAGCAGCCACGGACAGCGGAACACTGAAGCTTTCTTT
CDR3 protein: CASSHGQRNTEAFF

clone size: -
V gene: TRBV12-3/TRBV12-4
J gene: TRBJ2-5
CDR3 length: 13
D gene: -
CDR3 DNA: TGTGCCAGCAGTTTTGAGGGTTCGGAGACCCAGTACTTC
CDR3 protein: CASSFEGSETQYF

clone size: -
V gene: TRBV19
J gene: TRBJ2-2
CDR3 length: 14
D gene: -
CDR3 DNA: TGTGCCAGTAGAAGTCAGGGGCGCACCGGGGAGCTGTTTTTT
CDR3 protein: CASRSQGRTGELFF

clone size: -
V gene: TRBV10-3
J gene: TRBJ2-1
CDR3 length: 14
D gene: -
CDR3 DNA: TGTGCCATCAGTGACAACTACGAGCTGGGTGAGCAGTTCTTC
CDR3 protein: CAISDNYELGEQFF

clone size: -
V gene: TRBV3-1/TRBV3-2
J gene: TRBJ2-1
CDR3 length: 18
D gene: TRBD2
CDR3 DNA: TGTGCCAGCAGCCGGCCCCCTAGCGGGGGCGCCGGGGACAATGAGCAGTTCTTC
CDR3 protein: CASSRPPSGGAGDNEQFF

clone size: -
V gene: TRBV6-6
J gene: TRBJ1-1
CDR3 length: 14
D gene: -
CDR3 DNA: TGTGCCAGCACCCCACTCCGGGGGAAAGGTGAAGCTTTCTTT
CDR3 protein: CASTPLRGKGEAFF

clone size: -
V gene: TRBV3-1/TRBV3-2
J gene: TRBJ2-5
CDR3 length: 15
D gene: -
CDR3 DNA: TGTGCCAGCAGCCAAGGGTACCGGGGGCTAGAGACCCAGTACTTC
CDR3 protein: CASSQGYRGLETQYF

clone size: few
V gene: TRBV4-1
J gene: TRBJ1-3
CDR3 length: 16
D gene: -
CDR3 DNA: TGCGCCAGCAGCCAAGATCGGTCGGGTTCAGGAAACACCATATATTTT
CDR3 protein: CASSQDRSGSGNTIYF

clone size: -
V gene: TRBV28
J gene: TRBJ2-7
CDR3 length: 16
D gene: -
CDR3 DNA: TGTGCCAGCAGTCCCGGGACCGGGGAGATCTTCTACGAGCAGTACTTC
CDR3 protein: CASSPGTGEIFYEQYF

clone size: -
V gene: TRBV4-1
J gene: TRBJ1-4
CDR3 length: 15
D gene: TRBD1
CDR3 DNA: TGCGCCAGCAGCCAAAGTCCCGGACAGGGGGAAAAACTGTTTTTT
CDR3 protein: CASSQSPGQGEKLFF

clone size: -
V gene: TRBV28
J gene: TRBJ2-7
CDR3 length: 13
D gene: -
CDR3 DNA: TGTGCCAGCACCGACAGTAGCTCCTACGAGCAGTACTTC
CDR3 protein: CASTDSSSYEQYF

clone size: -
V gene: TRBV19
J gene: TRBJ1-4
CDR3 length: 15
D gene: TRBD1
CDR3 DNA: TGTGCCAGTAGTCCTGCCGACAGGGGAGCTGAAAAACTGTTTTTT
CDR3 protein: CASSPADRGAEKLFF